Listed here are 10 T cell receptor beta chains from one sample, sequenced in a study of shared clonotypes between healthy human individuals. Data came from immunoSEQ multiplex PCR; TCRdb stores just in-frame clones and leaves some out. The sample has approximately 2.1 million clones; over 85% are singletons. Source material: naive CD4+ T cells from PBMCs. Subset meaning: CD45RA+ positively selected. These receptors all stem from a man younger than 35 in good health. Some clones in this sample may be carry-over from other donors' samples.

The genes are TRBV5-5 and TRBJ2-2, with D perhaps TRBD1 (5 bases). Trimming pared 6 bases from V and 5 bases from J, leaving 17 bases between. The length of the CDR3 is 15 residues. Per the germline V gene, CDR1 is SGHKS and CDR2 is YYEKEE (reference sequence). The CDR3 spells CASIWGPFETGELFF. The CDR3 bases are TGTGCCAGCATTTGGGGCCCATTCGAGACCGGGGAGCTGTTTTTT.

The chain recombines TRBV2 with TRBJ1-1; TRBD1 agrees at 7 bases. Germline CDR1 reads SNHLY; CDR2 reads FYNNEI. The CDR3 loop spans 13 amino acids. J lost 5 bases, V lost 5 bases, and 5 bases had no gene match. As DNA, the CDR3 is TGTGCCAGCAGTCAGGGGGTGTGGACTGAAGCTTTCTTT. Its protein is CASSQGVWTEAFF.

The V and J genes are TRBV7-9 and TRBJ2-5, with 11 positions matching TRBD2. The V gene end was trimmed by 3 bases and the J gene end by 13 bases; junction bases not matched to a gene: 7. The germline V gene has CDR1 SEHNR and CDR2 FQNEAQ (reference sequence). The CDR3 totals 13 residues. The CDR3 DNA is TGTGCCAGCAGCTTGACTAGCGGGGAGTCCGTGTACTTC. Translation: CASSLTSGESVYF.

The chain joins TRBV28 to TRBJ1-1, with TRBD1 matching over 8 bases. V dropped 5 bases and J dropped 11; count of bases not matched to a gene: 7. The CDR3 extends over 12 amino acids. The germline CDR1 and CDR2 sequences are MDHEN and SYDVKM. The CDR3 sequence is CASSTSGGDAFF. The CDR3, as DNA: TGTGCCAGCAGTACCTCAGGGGGCGACGCTTTCTTT. Complete variable domain (other parts from reference TRBV28 and TRBJ1-1): DVKVTQSSRYLVKRTGEKVFLECVQDMDHENMFWYRQDPGLGLRLIYFSYDVKMKEKGDIPEGYSVSREKKERFSLILESASTNQTSMYLCASSTSGGDAFFGQGTRLTVV.

This chain uses TRBV18 with TRBJ2-7, with 9 bases aligning to TRBD1. This CDR3 is built from 15 residues. V gave up 3 bases and J gave up 2 bases; unmatched junction bases: 5. The germline V gene encodes CDR1 KGHSH and CDR2 LQKENI. The CDR3 protein is CASSPGTGRPYEQYF. The CDR3 nucleotides read TGTGCCAGCTCACCCGGGACAGGGAGGCCCTACGAGCAGTACTTC.

The rearrangement links TRBV28 to TRBJ1-2; 12 bases line up with TRBD1. CDR1 MDHEN and CDR2 SYDVKM come from the germline V gene. CDR3 size: 13 residues. V dropped 6 bases and J dropped 8; count of bases not matched to a gene: 4. DNA for the CDR3: TGTGCCAGCAGGACGGGACAGGGGGCAGGCTACACCTTC. This gives the protein CASRTGQGAGYTF.

V is TRBV6-5 and J is TRBJ1-2, with no clear D. CDR1 is MNHEY and CDR2 is SVGAGI in the germline V gene. This CDR3 is 11 amino acids long. Trimming stripped 6 bases from V and 3 bases from J, with 5 bases between. The CDR3 loop reads CASRTYYGYTF. Here the CDR3 DNA reads TGTGCCAGCAGAACCTACTATGGCTACACCTTC.

The V gene is TRBV19, the J gene TRBJ2-5, with TRBD1 identical over 8 bases. Trimming at V came to 8 bases and at J to 5 bases, leaving 13 bases not matched to a gene. The germline V gene encodes CDR1 LNHDA and CDR2 SQIVND (reference sequence). The CDR3 covers 15 residues. CDR3: CASRDRGSFLETQYF. CDR3 DNA sequence: TGTGCCAGTCGTGACAGGGGAAGTTTCTTGGAGACCCAGTACTTC.

This chain links TRBV11-2 with TRBJ2-3, with 7 bases that match TRBD2. The CDR3 has 15 amino acids. With 0 bases clipped from V and 3 bases from J, the junction kept 3 bases outside the gene matches. CDR1 is SGHAT and CDR2 is FQNNGV in the germline V gene. CDR3 DNA: TGTGCCAGCAGCTTAGATTTGCGGGGGACAGATACGCAGTATTTT. This translates into CASSLDLRGTDTQYF.

CDR3 in amino acids: CASSPPQKPTDTQYF. The CDR3 bases are TGTGCCAGCAGCCCGCCCCAGAAGCCCACAGATACGCAGTATTTT. J is TRBJ2-3 and V is TRBV5-4; no reliable D call. This CDR3 comprises 15 residues. The V gene lost 4 bases and the J gene lost 2 bases, with 14 bases spanning the gap. Germline CDR1 and CDR2: SGHNT and YYREEE (reference sequence).